This is a list of T cell receptor beta chains from one sample in a study of radiotherapy plus CTLA-4 blockade in lung cancer. Here immunoSEQ multiplex PCR was the method, and the copy in TCRdb shows in-frame clones only, minus some. The table includes some 60,000 clones, 70% to 85% detected once. Source: peripheral blood, taken from a patient treated with radiotherapy plus ipilimumab. These receptors all stem from a human donor with non-small cell lung cancer who had a complete response to radiotherapy plus ipilimumab. CDR3s include the opening cysteine and the closing phenylalanine or tryptophan. D genes are given only for firm matches. Only some rows state a clone size, as once, few, many or a class for expanded clones.

d_gene	v_gene	abundance	j_gene	CDR3aa	CDR3nt
.	TRBV11-3	.	TRBJ2-5	CASTGGGETQYF	TGTGCCAGCACGGGTGGAGGGGAGACCCAGTACTTC
.	TRBV10-2	once	TRBJ2-5	CASSEVSGLETQYF	TGCGCCAGCAGTGAAGTCTCAGGGCTTGAGACCCAGTACTTC
.	TRBV19	.	TRBJ2-7	CASQRTTGGYEQYF	TGTGCCAGTCAAAGGACGACAGGCGGGTACGAGCAGTACTTC
TRBD1	TRBV19	.	TRBJ1-3	CASSIEQGAISGNTIYF	TGTGCCAGTAGTATTGAACAGGGGGCTATCTCTGGAAACACCATATATTTT
.	TRBV5-4	.	TRBJ2-1	CASSSQDSDNEQFF	TGTGCCAGCAGCTCCCAAGATAGTGACAATGAGCAGTTCTTC
.	TRBV30	.	TRBJ1-5	CAWSVRFSGRGSQPQHF	TGTGCCTGGAGTGTACGATTTTCAGGGCGGGGTAGTCAGCCCCAGCATTTT
.	TRBV15	.	TRBJ2-3	CATRLQQSSTDTQYF	TGTGCCACCAGATTACAGCAGTCTAGCACAGATACGCAGTATTTT
TRBD1	TRBV5-6	once	TRBJ2-1	CASSQDRVKSYNEQFF	TGTGCCAGCAGCCAGGACAGGGTTAAATCCTACAATGAGCAGTTCTTC
.	TRBV11-2	.	TRBJ2-7	CASSLAQSYEQYF	TGTGCCAGCAGCTTAGCCCAATCCTACGAGCAGTACTTC
.	TRBV27	once	TRBJ2-4	CASSSRAGLAKNIQYF	TGTGCCAGCAGTTCCAGGGCGGGATTAGCCAAAAACATTCAGTACTTC
.	TRBV30	.	TRBJ1-2	CAWSAGGYTF	TGTGCCTGGAGTGCGGGGGGCTACACCTTC
.	TRBV11-2	.	TRBJ1-2	CASSLVPGLRTNYGYTF	TGTGCCAGCAGCTTAGTTCCAGGGTTAAGGACTAACTATGGCTACACCTTC
.	TRBV29-1	.	TRBJ2-4	CSVGTATHLAKNIQYF	TGCAGCGTTGGGACAGCCACTCATCTAGCCAAAAACATTCAGTACTTC
.	TRBV7-2	.	TRBJ2-7	CASSPTTGSAYEQYF	TGTGCCAGCAGCCCCACCACGGGGTCTGCGTACGAGCAGTACTTC
.	TRBV7-2	.	TRBJ2-3	CASSPGTSTDTQYF	TGTGCCAGCAGCCCCGGGACTAGCACAGATACGCAGTATTTT
TRBD1	TRBV15	.	TRBJ1-2	CATSRDDRDYGYTF	TGTGCCACCAGCAGAGATGACAGGGACTATGGCTACACCTTC
.	TRBV5-4	.	TRBJ2-1	CASSDQTSPNEQFF	TGTGCCAGCAGCGACCAGACTAGTCCCAATGAGCAGTTCTTC
TRBD2	TRBV19	.	TRBJ2-2	CASGPGGEPVPNTGELFF	TGTGCCAGTGGCCCGGGAGGGGAACCCGTTCCGAACACCGGGGAGCTGTTTTTT
.	TRBV10-3	.	TRBJ2-4	CAISGGQFLAKNIQYF	TGTGCCATCAGCGGGGGACAGTTTCTAGCCAAAAACATTCAGTACTTC
TRBD1	TRBV14	.	TRBJ1-1	CASSDRVATEAFF	TGTGCCAGCAGCGACAGGGTTGCCACTGAAGCTTTCTTT
.	TRBV5-4	.	TRBJ1-1	CASSSAGTVREIGFF	TGTGCCAGCAGCTCCGCTGGCACTGTCCGGGAGATCGGTTTCTTT
TRBD1	TRBV10-3	.	TRBJ2-7	CAIGPGGQGRSYEQYF	TGTGCCATCGGCCCCGGGGGACAGGGTCGCTCCTACGAGCAGTACTTC
.	TRBV27	few	TRBJ2-3	CASSFRYTPDTQYF	TGTGCCAGCAGTTTCCGTTATACACCAGATACGCAGTATTTT
TRBD1	TRBV19	.	TRBJ1-2	CASSSPGQQSENYGYTF	TGTGCCAGTAGTTCACCGGGACAGCAGAGCGAAAACTATGGCTACACCTTC
TRBD2	TRBV7-9	.	TRBJ2-3	CASSVGLVSTDTQYF	TGTGCCAGCAGCGTTGGACTAGTTAGCACAGATACGCAGTATTTT
TRBD2	TRBV7-2	.	TRBJ2-1	CASSLGGSGAYNEQFF	TGTGCCAGCAGCTTAGGGGGTAGCGGGGCATACAATGAGCAGTTCTTC
TRBD1	TRBV2	.	TRBJ1-6	CASRRDSSYNSPLHF	TGTGCCAGCAGAAGGGACAGCTCCTATAATTCACCCCTCCACTTT
.	TRBV4-3	.	TRBJ2-2	CASSHRTGELFF	TGCGCCAGCAGCCACCGCACCGGGGAGCTGTTTTTT
TRBD1	TRBV9	.	TRBJ1-5	CASSVGPGTGGNQPQHF	TGTGCCAGCAGCGTGGGCCCTGGGACAGGCGGGAATCAGCCCCAGCATTTT
TRBD1	TRBV7-9	many	TRBJ1-2	CASSTTPGTGTNYGYTF	TGTGCCAGCAGCACTACTCCCGGGACAGGGACTAACTATGGCTACACCTTC
.	TRBV28	.	TRBJ1-1	CASSGRVTEAFF	TGTGCCAGTTCCGGGAGGGTTACTGAAGCTTTCTTT
.	TRBV2	.	TRBJ1-1	CASIIDRLSVAEAFF	TGTGCCAGCATTATAGACAGACTGTCGGTCGCTGAAGCTTTCTTT
.	TRBV27	.	TRBJ2-5	CASSLSASFSETQYF	TGTGCCAGCAGTTTATCGGCTAGTTTCTCAGAGACCCAGTACTTC
.	TRBV10-1	few	TRBJ2-7	CASSESKIGGRSHEQYF	TGCGCCAGCAGTGAGTCGAAGATCGGGGGGCGCTCCCACGAGCAGTACTTC
.	TRBV19	.	TRBJ1-2	CASRSTTVRGPYGYTF	TGTGCCAGTAGGTCCACGACAGTGAGAGGACCTTATGGCTACACCTTC
.	TRBV9	.	TRBJ2-2	CASSTRGLGNTGELFF	TGTGCCAGCAGCACAAGAGGGTTGGGAAACACCGGGGAGCTGTTTTTT
.	TRBV2	.	TRBJ2-3	CASSERFLGDTQYF	TGTGCCAGCAGCGAGCGGTTCCTGGGGGATACGCAGTATTTT
.	TRBV5-4	few	TRBJ1-4	CASSKPGLKDEKLFF	TGTGCCAGCAGTAAGCCAGGGCTCAAGGATGAAAAACTGTTTTTT
.	TRBV6-1	.	TRBJ2-5	CASRRVGGKETQYF	TGTGCCAGCAGGCGCGTCGGCGGAAAAGAGACCCAGTACTTC
.	TRBV4-3	.	TRBJ1-5	CASSPGRKRGPNQPQHF	TGCGCCAGCAGCCCAGGACGGAAAAGAGGGCCCAATCAGCCCCAGCATTTT
.	TRBV25-1	.	TRBJ2-7	CASSEPPTVRQYF	TGTGCCAGCAGTGAACCGCCTACGGTGAGGCAGTACTTC
TRBD1	TRBV6-6	.	TRBJ1-2	CASSVQGSGYGYTF	TGTGCCAGCAGCGTACAGGGGTCGGGCTATGGCTACACCTTC
TRBD1	TRBV7-9	.	TRBJ2-7	CASTQRDSPYEQYF	TGTGCCAGCACCCAACGGGACAGCCCCTACGAGCAGTACTTC
.	TRBV7-9	.	TRBJ2-7	CASSSGLNSYEQYF	TGTGCCAGCAGCTCGGGACTCAACTCCTACGAGCAGTACTTC
.	TRBV29-1	.	TRBJ2-5	CSVGTVQETQYF	TGCAGCGTTGGGACAGTCCAAGAGACCCAGTACTTC
TRBD2	TRBV7-6	.	TRBJ2-2	CASSSPSGRAGIGELFF	TGTGCCAGCAGCTCCCCTAGCGGGAGGGCGGGGATCGGGGAGCTGTTTTTT
.	TRBV29-1	.	TRBJ1-3	CSVEESGNTIYF	TGCAGCGTTGAGGAGTCTGGAAACACCATATATTTT
.	TRBV9	.	TRBJ1-4	CASSVGGQLNEKLFF	TGTGCCAGCAGCGTAGGAGGGCAGCTTAATGAAAAACTGTTTTTT
.	TRBV30	.	TRBJ1-3	CAWSFRSGSSGNTIYF	TGTGCCTGGAGTTTTCGTTCTGGGAGCTCTGGAAACACCATATATTTT
.	TRBV7-2	once	TRBJ1-3	CASSPGQLGNTIYF	TGTGCCAGCAGCCCAGGACAGCTTGGAAACACCATATATTTT
TRBD2	TRBV5-4	.	TRBJ2-5	CASRVGGQETQYF	TGTGCCAGCAGGGTCGGGGGGCAAGAGACCCAGTACTTC
.	TRBV6-1	.	TRBJ2-2	CASSVQRNTGELFF	TGTGCCAGCAGTGTTCAGCGGAACACCGGGGAGCTGTTTTTT
.	TRBV18	.	TRBJ1-1	CASSPLGPSGGGMNTEAFF	TGTGCCAGCTCACCTCTCGGGCCTTCCGGGGGGGGCATGAACACTGAAGCTTTCTTT
TRBD2	TRBV5-1	.	TRBJ2-3	CASSLTSGMADTQYF	TGCGCCAGCAGCTTGACTAGCGGGATGGCAGATACGCAGTATTTT
TRBD1	TRBV10-3	few	TRBJ2-6	CAISVKGRGRLLTGANVLTF	TGTGCCATCAGTGTAAAGGGCAGGGGGCGCCTATTAACTGGGGCCAACGTCCTGACTTTC